Listed below are T cell receptor beta chains from one sample, sequenced in a study of blood T cell repertoires in COVID-19. Data came from immunoSEQ multiplex PCR; TCRdb stores just in-frame clones and leaves some out. The sample contains around 89,000 clones, roughly nine tenths of which appear only once. Sample: peripheral blood. Every receptor here comes from a man aged 45-65 years with acute or convalescent COVID-19. CDR3s leave out the opening cysteine and the closing phenylalanine or tryptophan.

V: TRBV4-1
J: TRBJ1-3
CDR3: ASSQGARGSSGNTIY

V: TRBV28
J: TRBJ1-5
CDR3: ASSLPGDQPQH

V: TRBV28
J: TRBJ1-6
CDR3: ASSFSSQGASPLH

V: TRBV5-1
J: TRBJ2-3
CDR3: ASSLTSKRTDTQY

V: TRBV27
J: TRBJ1-6
CDR3: ASSLTPSSYNSPLH

V: TRBV7-9
J: TRBJ1-1
CDR3: ASSLGTAEAF

V: TRBV11-3
J: TRBJ2-7
CDR3: ASSSGTGFDEQY

V: TRBV7-9
J: TRBJ2-5
CDR3: ASSLSSGETQY

V: TRBV10-3
J: TRBJ1-1
CDR3: AISERDGRESGAF

V: TRBV18
J: TRBJ1-4
CDR3: ASSLSTGGYEKLF

V: TRBV28
J: TRBJ1-6
CDR3: ASSFRYSPLH

V: TRBV7-2
J: TRBJ1-6
CDR3: ASSSGGYNSPLH

V: TRBV6-5
J: TRBJ1-1
CDR3: ASNLKGGTVTEAF

V: TRBV3-1/TRBV3-2
J: TRBJ2-1
CDR3: ASSQDLPSGVNEQF

V: TRBV25-1
J: TRBJ1-5
CDR3: ASSEPGGNQPQH

V: TRBV27
J: TRBJ2-1
CDR3: ASSFDNRKVNEQF